This T cell receptor (beta chain) was sequenced for a study of radiotherapy plus CTLA-4 blockade in lung cancer. Study summary: Objective responses were seen in under 20% of patients, disease control in 31%.

Those with chemo-refractory metastatic non-small-cell lung cancer were treated with focal radiation combined with CTLA-4 blockade using ipilimumab. The CDR3 runs to 16 residues. V was clipped by 3 bases and J by 4 bases, with 19 bases between them. Germline V gene lookup returns CDR1 SGDLS and CDR2 YYNGEE. The protocol was immunoSEQ multiplex PCR, while the TCRdb copy is restricted to in-frame clones and leaves out a portion. The table lists about 97,000 clones, about 70% of them singletons. Details on this clone: Antigen unknown.

Study-level results: Blood saw expansion of tumor-derived TCR clones after radiotherapy plus ipilimumab.

The chain has TRBV9 and TRBJ1-1; weak D call: TRBD1 (6 bases). The source was peripheral blood, collected from a patient treated with radiotherapy plus ipilimumab. The clonotype comes from a human donor with non-small cell lung cancer who had a partial response to radiotherapy plus ipilimumab. Some clones in this sample may be carry-over from other donors' samples. CDR3 sequence reads: CASSGRQVGLGTEAFF. The CDR3 nucleotides are TGTGCCAGCAGCGGCCGACAGGTTGGTCTAGGCACTGAAGCTTTCTTT.